This T cell receptor (beta chain) emerged from a study of control samples from healthy donors and cancer patients. Sequenced by immunoSEQ multiplex PCR; TCRdb stores in-frame clones only, minus some. Here the sample spans about 51,000 clones, about 80% being singletons. This CDR3 has 13 amino acids. V was pared by 6 bases and J by 1 base, with 10 bases between. Germline CDR1 reads ENHRY; CDR2 reads SYGVKD. The receptor was derived from a man between 65 and 80 years old in good health. The V call is TRBV10-3, the J call TRBJ2-7, with D maybe TRBD2 (6 bases). Input material: blood. The CDR3 loop is CAIRWDSSYEQYF. The CDR3 DNA reads TGTGCCATCAGGTGGGACTCATCCTACGAGCAGTACTTC.